The following is a T cell receptor beta chain sequence with its context. The antigen is not known. This sample is drawn from a study of cytomegalovirus exposure and HLA in healthy donors. Study-level information: A previous analysis identified 100 million or so unique TCR beta sequences derived from roughly 180 million T cells. General study points: Trimming of TCR beta V- and J-genes showed a link, identified in a later analysis, to a missense DCLRE1C variant.

CDR1 is SGDLS, CDR2 YYNGEE, per germline. The CDR3 contains 15 residues. Trimming cost V 5 bases and J 0 bases, with 15 bases left between them. PCR involved 60 Vbeta and 13 Jbeta primers. Original methodology: It was a later analysis that counted 79 million or so unique TCR beta chains, of which about 10 million were shared. Some clones are missing from TCRdb's copy, which holds only in-frame ones; the method was immunoSEQ multiplex PCR. The V and J calls and clone size come from that table; D and trimming were worked out from the DNA. The sample includes 150,000 to 200,000 clones, about 77% of them seen just once.

Sequencing was carried out using PBMCs. This sequence joins TRBV9 and TRBJ2-7; a possible D gene is TRBD1 (6 bases). The receptor's source is a female donor in good health and CMV-seronegative. DNA for the CDR3: TGTGCCAGCAGTCCTACCGGGACACCCTCCTACGAGCAGTACTTC. It specifies CASSPTGTPSYEQYF.